The 30 T cell receptor beta chains below were found in one sample sequenced in a study of T cells in Graves' hyperthyroidism and ophthalmopathy. TCR beta CDR3 regions were amplified from RNA. The HTBI primer set was used in a first-round RT-PCR of the TCR CDR3. TCRdb re-derived calls from the multiplex PCR reads in MiXCR, one entry per CDR3 protein. The table records a few hundred thousand distinct CDR3 sequences, about a sixth of them present only once. Material for sequencing was blood. Source of these receptors: a woman aged 25 to 39 with Graves' hyperthyroidism.

This clonotype was detected many times. This chain uses TRBV7-9 with TRBJ2-1; 11 nucleotides match TRBD1. The CDR3 extends over 15 amino acids. Per germline, CDR1 SEHNR and CDR2 FQNEAQ (reference sequence). Trimming removed 2 bases from V and 7 bases from J; junction bases left unmatched: 4. CDR3 loop: CASSLRTGGPNEQFF. The DNA of the CDR3 is TGTGCCAGCAGCTTAAGGACAGGGGGCCCGAATGAGCAGTTCTTC.

The chain combines TRBV10-3 with TRBJ2-7; TRBD1 matches at 9 bases. Germline V gives CDR1 ENHRY, CDR2 SYGVKD. V lost 4 bases, J lost 4 bases, and 5 bases stayed unmatched. The CDR3 is 14 residues long. CDR3 sequence: CAISGGQGSYEQYF. The CDR3, as DNA: TGTGCCATCAGTGGGGGACAGGGAAGTTACGAGCAGTACTTC.

This clonotype was seen more than once but under ten times. The chain has TRBV29-1 and TRBJ2-7; the D is unclear. Trimming took off 0 bases at V and 7 bases at J, with 7 bases between the two ends. This CDR3 region has 11 residues. Germline values: CDR1 SQVTM, CDR2 ANQGSEA. CDR3 nucleotide sequence: TGCAGCGTTGAAGATAACACTGAGCAGTACTTC. Translated, it gives CSVEDNTEQYF.

This clonotype showed up many times. This chain uses TRBV13 with TRBJ1-1; perhaps TRBD1 as D (5 bases). Trimming shortened V by 1 base and J by 10 bases, and 13 bases separated the two germline ends. Per the germline V gene, CDR1 is PRHDT and CDR2 is FYEKMQ (reference sequence). This CDR3 spans 13 amino acids. Here the CDR3 reads CASSLVRVGRAFF. The CDR3 region has the DNA TGTGCCAGCAGCTTAGTCAGGGTAGGGAGAGCTTTCTTT.

This clonotype has at least ten counts. This sequence joins TRBV27 and TRBJ2-7; D is perhaps TRBD2 (5 bases). Germline CDR1 MNHEY, CDR2 SMNVEV (reference sequence). The CDR3 runs 17 residues. V was shortened by 2 bases and J by 2 bases, with 19 bases between the two germline ends. In nucleotides, the CDR3 is TGTGCCAGCAGTTTAGGTGGGGTCGGACTTTCCACCTACGAGCAGTACTTC. Translated: CASSLGGVGLSTYEQYF.

J is TRBJ2-5 and V is TRBV5-1; D possibly uses TRBD1 or TRBD2 (5 bases each). The germline CDR1 and CDR2 sequences are SGHRS and YFSETQ. Trimming cost V 0 bases and J 0 bases, with 9 bases left between them. The CDR3 is 15 residues long. The CDR3 loop reads CASSLDLGDQETQYF. Written as DNA, the CDR3 is TGCGCCAGCAGCTTGGATTTGGGGGACCAAGAGACCCAGTACTTC.

Many counts were recorded for this clonotype. The chain links TRBV7-9 to TRBJ1-1; D uncertain. The CDR3 is 14 amino acids. Germline loops: CDR1 SEHNR, CDR2 FQNEAQ (reference sequence). Trimming shortened V by 2 bases and J by 4 bases, and 11 bases separated the two germline ends. This CDR3 is CASSLMVGGTEAFF. Here the CDR3 DNA reads TGTGCCAGCAGCTTAATGGTAGGAGGCACTGAAGCTTTCTTT.

The chain couples TRBV20-1 to TRBJ2-6, with 8 bases identical to TRBD2. V shed 3 bases and J 0 bases; nucleotides not matched to a gene: 4. The germline CDR1 and CDR2 sequences are DFQATT and SNEGSKA (reference sequence). CDR3 size: 16 residues. The DNA of the CDR3 is TGCAGTGCTAGCTTAGCGGGATACTCTGGGGCCAACGTCCTGACTTTC. This sequence encodes CSASLAGYSGANVLTF.

This clonotype has just a few counts. This rearrangement joins TRBV13 to TRBJ1-1; D is ambiguous. The CDR3 totals 13 residues. V lost 4 bases and J lost 5, with 11 bases in between. Per the germline V gene, CDR1 is PRHDT and CDR2 is FYEKMQ (reference sequence). CDR3 coding DNA: TGTGCCAGCAGCTCGCCCCCGGCGACTGAAGCTTTCTTT. As protein: CASSSPPATEAFF.

This clonotype occurred many times. The chain links TRBV7-2 to TRBJ2-1; no clear D. This CDR3 region has 13 residues. V shed 2 bases and J shed 1 base, with 3 bases lying between them. The germline V gene encodes CDR1 SGHTA and CDR2 FQGNSA. This chain's CDR3 is CASSLYSYNEQFF. The CDR3 nucleotides read TGTGCCAGCAGCTTATATTCCTACAATGAGCAGTTCTTC.

The sample holds many counts of this clonotype. This chain uses TRBV28 with TRBJ1-1, with D unresolved. Germline assignment: CDR1 MDHEN and CDR2 SYDVKM. Trimming shortened V by 5 bases and J by 4 bases, and 14 bases separated the two germline ends. The CDR3 runs to 14 residues. This chain's CDR3 is CASSGAGLTTEAFF. The CDR3 DNA reads as TGTGCCAGCAGTGGCGCCGGGTTAACCACTGAAGCTTTCTTT.

There are a few counts of this clonotype. Here the CDR3 DNA reads TGCGCCAGCAGCCAAGCCGGACCAACTGAAGCTTTCTTT. Encoded protein: CASSQAGPTEAFF. The rearrangement uses TRBV4-1 and TRBJ1-1; D gene unclear. CDR3 size: 13 residues. CDR1 and CDR2 (germline): MGHRA, YSYEKL. Trimming shortened V by 1 base and J by 5 bases, and 8 bases separated the two germline ends.

About this clonotype itself: A read error may be the cause here, since a much bigger clone is one base away. This rearrangement joins TRBV28 to TRBJ2-1; D may be TRBD2 (6 bases). Germline V gene sequence: CDR1 MDHEN, CDR2 SYDVKM. The CDR3 has 15 residues. Trimming stripped 5 bases from V and 1 base from J, with 12 bases between. The CDR3, as DNA: TGTGCCAGCAGTATAGCGGCGCTTTCCTACAATGAGCAGTTCTTC. Translated, it gives CASSIAALSYNEQFF.

This clonotype was seen only a few times. The missing conserved phenylalanine or tryptophan at the end of this CDR3 makes a read error likely. The V call is TRBV2, the J call TRBJ2-1; D perhaps matches TRBD2 (6 bases). The CDR3 loop spans 13 amino acids. Trimming removed 5 bases from V and 4 bases from J, with 9 bases in between. Germline V gene lookup returns CDR1 SNHLY and CDR2 FYNNEI. CDR3 amino acids: CASSLGLYNEQFS. The CDR3 bases are TGTGCCAGCAGTTTGGGACTTTACAATGAGCAGTTCTCC.

This clonotype was observed many times. V is TRBV24-1 and J is TRBJ2-2, with TRBD1 matching 9 bases. V shed 3 bases, J shed 3 bases, and the junction held 4 bases outside the gene matches. From germline, CDR1 is KGHDR and CDR2 SFDVKD. The CDR3 has 16 residues. CDR3 DNA: TGTGCCACCAGTGATCACAGGGGGCTGGACACCGGGGAGCTGTTTTTT. Amino acids: CATSDHRGLDTGELFF.

Remarks on this clonotype: The conserved final phenylalanine or tryptophan is absent from the CDR3, which likely points to a read error. The chain uses TRBV29-1 and TRBJ1-2; TRBD1 agrees at 9 bases. The V and J ends lost 5 bases and 8 bases, in that order; junction bases with no gene match: 6. The CDR3 sequence is 12 residues long. Per germline, CDR1 SQVTM and CDR2 ANQGSEA. The CDR3 nucleotides read TGCAGCGTTTCTTTCGGGACAGGGGGCTACACCCTC. Its translation: CSVSFGTGGYTL.

This clonotype came up a few times. The rearrangement uses TRBV10-2 and TRBJ2-7; 10 nucleotides line up with TRBD1. CDR1 is WSHSY and CDR2 is SAAADI in the germline V gene. V was pared by 6 bases and J by 6 bases, with 8 bases of the junction left unmatched. CDR3 length: 14 residues. CDR3 protein: CASSPRDRGREQYF. The CDR3 DNA reads TGCGCCAGCAGCCCCCGAGACAGGGGGCGCGAGCAGTACTTC.

J is TRBJ2-1 and V is TRBV29-1; 11 nucleotides line up with TRBD2. The CDR3 runs 13 residues. CDR1 and CDR2 from the germline V gene are SQVTM and ANQGSEA. Trimming at V came to 2 bases and at J to 9 bases, leaving 3 bases not matched to a gene. CDR3 sequence reads: CSVERGTSGEQFF. CDR3 in DNA: TGCAGCGTTGAAAGAGGGACTAGCGGTGAGCAGTTCTTC.

The CDR3 sequence: CASSHRPGTSGRAEQYF. CDR3 in DNA: TGTGCCAGCAGTCACCGTCCCGGGACTAGCGGGAGAGCCGAGCAGTACTTC. The V call is TRBV28, the J call TRBJ2-7, with 14 bases aligning to TRBD2. Germline V gives CDR1 MDHEN, CDR2 SYDVKM. This CDR3 comprises 17 residues. The junction had 12 bases not matched to a gene; V was cut back by 5 bases and J by 6 bases.

This chain links TRBV20-1 with TRBJ1-1, with unresolved D. The CDR3 runs 13 residues. The germline V gene encodes CDR1 DFQATT and CDR2 SNEGSKA (reference sequence). Trimming removed 1 base at V and 9 bases at J, with 15 bases between. The CDR3, as DNA: TGCAGTGCTAGAGGGCCTCCGGACGGAAAAGCTTTCTTT. Its translation is CSARGPPDGKAFF.

This clonotype was found many times. The chain couples TRBV6-1 to TRBJ2-6; 7 bases agree with TRBD1. The CDR3 has 18 amino acids. With 4 bases clipped from V and 0 bases from J, the junction kept 9 bases outside the gene matches. Per germline, CDR1 MNHNS and CDR2 SASEGT. This chain's CDR3 is CASSGRDSSASGANVLTF. As DNA, the CDR3 is TGTGCCAGCAGTGGCAGGGACAGTTCCGCCTCTGGGGCCAACGTCCTGACTTTC.

The table lists this clonotype with a few counts. This chain uses TRBV3-1 with TRBJ2-4; D may match TRBD1 or TRBD2 (5 bases each). V lost 0 bases and J lost 0, with 12 bases in between. Germline loops: CDR1 LGHDT, CDR2 YNNKEL (reference sequence). The CDR3 spans 17 residues. CDR3 residues: CASSQDLGPLAKNIQYF. DNA for the CDR3: TGTGCCAGCAGCCAAGATCTGGGACCACTAGCCAAAAACATTCAGTACTTC.

As for this clonotype: A clone one base away is much larger, so this may be a read error. The V gene is TRBV28, the J gene TRBJ2-7, with no clear D. Germline values: CDR1 MDHEN, CDR2 SYDVKM. The CDR3 contains 13 residues. With 6 bases removed from V and 2 bases from J, the gap between germline ends came to 11 bases. The CDR3 DNA follows: TGTGCCAGCAGGCTGAACTGGCCCTACGAGCAGTACTTC. Its translation: CASRLNWPYEQYF.

In this sample, this clonotype turned up a few times. This chain links TRBV27 with TRBJ1-1; no reliable D call. Looked up from germline, CDR1 is MNHEY and CDR2 is SMNVEV (reference sequence). Trimming took off 3 bases at V and 0 bases at J, with 8 bases between the two ends. The CDR3 covers 14 residues. The CDR3 here is CASSFSGLNTEAFF. DNA for the CDR3: TGTGCCAGCAGTTTTTCCGGATTGAACACTGAAGCTTTCTTT.

The CDR3 nucleotides read TGCAGTGCCCCTACAGGGGCCGGGGCCAACGTCCTGACTTTC. It yields the protein CSAPTGAGANVLTF. The chain is built from TRBV20-1 and TRBJ2-6, with 7 nucleotides matching TRBD1. Germline CDR1 and CDR2: DFQATT and SNEGSKA (reference sequence). Trimming removed 6 bases from V and 4 bases from J; junction bases left unmatched: 6. The CDR3 is 14 residues long.

There are many counts of this clonotype. The chain's CDR3 is CASSPRTSPTTYEQYF. In nucleotides, the CDR3 is TGTGCCAGCAGCCCCCGGACTAGCCCGACTACCTACGAGCAGTACTTC. The chain carries TRBV28 and TRBJ2-7; 8 nucleotides line up with TRBD2. CDR1 MDHEN and CDR2 SYDVKM come from the germline V gene. The V gene end was trimmed by 6 bases and the J gene end by 2 bases; junction bases not matched to a gene: 12. The CDR3 is made up of 16 amino acids.

This clonotype was observed a handful of times. CDR3 residues: CASQGLAGGREQFF. CDR3 in DNA: TGTGCCAGTCAAGGACTAGCGGGAGGCCGAGAGCAGTTCTTC. The chain has TRBV19 and TRBJ2-1; TRBD2 aligns across 14 bases. V dropped 8 bases and J dropped 10; count of bases not matched to a gene: 7. CDR3 length: 14 amino acids. CDR1 and CDR2 (germline): LNHDA, SQIVND (reference sequence).

This rearrangement joins TRBV5-6 to TRBJ1-2; 10 bases are shared with TRBD1. Germline V gene data show CDR1 as SGHDT and CDR2 as YYEEEE. This CDR3 region has 15 residues. V trimming: 7 bases; J trimming: 2 bases; junction bases outside the gene matches: 8. The CDR3 DNA is TGTGCCAGCGGCGCCGAGGGACAGGGGAACTATGGCTACACCTTC. Its protein is CASGAEGQGNYGYTF.

The chain links TRBV20-1 to TRBJ2-3; a possible D gene is TRBD1 (8 bases). Per the germline V gene, CDR1 is DFQATT and CDR2 is SNEGSKA (reference sequence). This CDR3 comprises 15 residues. Trimming cost V 6 bases and J 5 bases, with 21 bases left between them. The CDR3 DNA follows: TGCAGTGCCCCCCCCCGGAGCGGGACAGGAGATACGCAGTATTTT. It yields the protein CSAPPRSGTGDTQYF.

This clonotype occurred many times. The chain combines TRBV12-3 or TRBV12-4 with TRBJ2-3, with 13 bases lining up with TRBD2. V lost 6 bases to trimming and J lost 0 bases; unmatched junction nucleotides: 18. This CDR3 has 21 residues. The CDR3, as DNA: TGTGCCAGCAGCTTGGGCCCGGGACTAGCGGGATCCCCGCCTAGCACAGATACGCAGTATTTT. This sequence encodes CASSLGPGLAGSPPSTDTQYF.